This is a list of T cell receptor beta chains from one sample in a study of T cell changes during pregnancy in multiple sclerosis. Produced via immunoSEQ multiplex PCR; TCRdb's table is partial and in-frame only. The sample records about 49,000 clones, around 90% being singletons. The source material was peripheral blood, sampled after pregnancy. The receptor source for this set is a female donor in good health, enrolled as a control in a pregnancy study. The conserved cysteine and the conserved F or W are not part of the CDR3 here. Each record gives: clone size, V gene, J gene, CDR3 protein. Rows may omit the clone size; those that give it use once, few, many or a size class.

-	TRBV19	TRBJ2-5	ASSFRLAGDGETQY
once	TRBV30	TRBJ2-7	AWSIGIGGYEQY
-	TRBV10-3	TRBJ2-1	AISATRPEGEQF
-	TRBV19	TRBJ2-1	ASSRAGPGYNEQF
-	TRBV10-1	TRBJ2-1	ASSESGRGIDEQF
-	TRBV9	TRBJ1-4	ASSGGRGRGQEKLF
-	TRBV7-8	TRBJ2-1	ASSFEAEQNEQF
few	TRBV6-4	TRBJ1-1	ASSSTGENTEAF
-	TRBV6-5	TRBJ1-1	ASRRGQDTEAF
-	TRBV27	TRBJ2-1	AIPFRDRGRSYNEQF
once	TRBV14	TRBJ2-5	ASSQDPGQPQETQY
-	TRBV7-9	TRBJ2-7	ASSSEQGMDEQY
-	TRBV5-1	TRBJ2-5	ASSRGLAEGETQY
-	TRBV6-1	TRBJ1-2	ASTLSSAGGYGYT
-	TRBV6-5	TRBJ2-7	ASSSGQGTEQY
-	TRBV6-1	TRBJ1-1	ASSSRGLVTEAF
-	TRBV25-1	TRBJ2-1	ASSEYHAGGTSVDEQF
few	TRBV6-1	TRBJ2-1	ASSETASGIGNEQF
-	TRBV27	TRBJ2-1	ASSLQLAGSPYNEQF
-	TRBV5-1	TRBJ2-1	ASSGGGLEIQF
once	TRBV19	TRBJ2-2	ASSIEQGSTGELF
few	TRBV9	TRBJ1-1	ASSSNRDNRQNTEAF
-	TRBV12-5	TRBJ2-1	ASGFSVGRERYNEQF
-	TRBV6-1	TRBJ1-2	ASSKSGTGDRGYT
-	TRBV28	TRBJ2-7	ASSSPGQGSYEQY
-	TRBV7-2	TRBJ1-5	ASSLQSGDGQPQH
-	TRBV5-6	TRBJ1-6	ASSLGAAYNSPLH
-	TRBV28	TRBJ2-7	ASSSGQGESIYEQY
once	TRBV15	TRBJ1-2	ATSPGGLRYGYT
-	TRBV6-5	TRBJ1-5	ASSYSRAVGQPQH
-	TRBV2	TRBJ1-4	ASRPRTGISEKLF
-	TRBV5-1	TRBJ2-1	ASSPLRGGQLGYNEQF
-	TRBV7-2	TRBJ2-4	ASSTHGLALAKNIQY
-	TRBV7-7	TRBJ2-2	ASSLVSGANTGELF
once	TRBV7-3	TRBJ2-3	ASSLDRGPSTQY
-	TRBV6-5	TRBJ2-1	ASSLAQGNEQF
-	TRBV9	TRBJ1-2	ASSARDWGYT
-	TRBV10-2	TRBJ2-2	ASSFGRGVSGELF
-	TRBV28	TRBJ1-2	ASSSLGLTNYGYT
-	TRBV7-2	TRBJ2-5	ASSSGGGGQETQY
-	TRBV27	TRBJ1-2	ASRISSAPGGYT
-	TRBV4-1	TRBJ2-1	ASSQDPVLGQF
-	TRBV19	TRBJ2-7	ASSGQFPYEQY
-	TRBV30	TRBJ2-2	AWATGDTGELF
-	TRBV5-4	TRBJ2-7	ASSPGRVKPYYEQY
-	TRBV19	TRBJ2-7	ASTGDYEQY
-	TRBV20-1	TRBJ2-7	SAPHVHEQY
-	TRBV7-2	TRBJ1-6	ASSLVGTGVGPLH
-	TRBV6-1	-	ATHVGLAGSYEQY
-	TRBV12-5	TRBJ2-3	ASGSPSGGIETHRDTQY
-	TRBV5-1	TRBJ2-2	ASSLGQGSGAGELF
-	TRBV6-4	TRBJ2-3	ASSEADGTDTQY
once	TRBV7-3	TRBJ1-2	ASSPFAGEAYGYT
few	TRBV19	TRBJ1-1	ASSVQGPGTEAF
-	TRBV7-2	TRBJ2-1	ASSLVLARNEQF
-	TRBV11-2	TRBJ2-3	ASSTKKRGTTSTDTQY